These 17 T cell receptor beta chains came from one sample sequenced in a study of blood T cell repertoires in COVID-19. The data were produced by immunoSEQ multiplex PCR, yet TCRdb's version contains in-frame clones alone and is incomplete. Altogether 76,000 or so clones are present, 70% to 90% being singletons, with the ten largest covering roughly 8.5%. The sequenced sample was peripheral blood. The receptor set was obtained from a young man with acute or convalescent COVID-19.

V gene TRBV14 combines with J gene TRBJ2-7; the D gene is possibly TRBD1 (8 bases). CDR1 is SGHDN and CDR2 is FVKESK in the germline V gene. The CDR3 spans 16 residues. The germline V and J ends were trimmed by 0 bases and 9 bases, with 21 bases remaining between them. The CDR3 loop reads CASSQEAGTGLSGQYF. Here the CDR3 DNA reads TGTGCCAGCAGCCAAGAAGCGGGGACAGGCCTTTCCGGGCAGTACTTC.

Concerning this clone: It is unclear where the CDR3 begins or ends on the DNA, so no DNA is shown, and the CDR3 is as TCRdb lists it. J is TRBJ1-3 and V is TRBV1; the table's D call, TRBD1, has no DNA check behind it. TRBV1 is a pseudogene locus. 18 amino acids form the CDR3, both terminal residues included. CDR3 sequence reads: CTSTGRDRVFASGNTIYF.

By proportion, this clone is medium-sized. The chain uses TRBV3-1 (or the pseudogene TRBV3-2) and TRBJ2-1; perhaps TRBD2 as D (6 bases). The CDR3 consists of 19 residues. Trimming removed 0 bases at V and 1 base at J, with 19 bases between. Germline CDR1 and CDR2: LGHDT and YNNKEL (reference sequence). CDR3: CASSQDLPTWGLSYNEQFF. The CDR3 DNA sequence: TGTGCCAGCAGCCAAGATCTCCCAACTTGGGGACTTTCCTACAATGAGCAGTTCTTC.

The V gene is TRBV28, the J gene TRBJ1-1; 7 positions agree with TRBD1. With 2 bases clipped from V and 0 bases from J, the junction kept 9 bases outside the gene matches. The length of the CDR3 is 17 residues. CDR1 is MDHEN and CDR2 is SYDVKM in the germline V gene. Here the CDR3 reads CASSLVRGRGMNTEAFF. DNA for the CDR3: TGTGCCAGCAGTTTAGTAAGGGGCAGGGGGATGAACACTGAAGCTTTCTTT.

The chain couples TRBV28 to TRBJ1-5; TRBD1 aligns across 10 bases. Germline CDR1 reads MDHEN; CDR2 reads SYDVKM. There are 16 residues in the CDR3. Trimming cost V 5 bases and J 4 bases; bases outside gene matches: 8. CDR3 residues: CASSQGWGQGNQPQHF. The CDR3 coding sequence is TGTGCCAGCAGTCAAGGGTGGGGACAGGGGAATCAGCCCCAGCATTTT.

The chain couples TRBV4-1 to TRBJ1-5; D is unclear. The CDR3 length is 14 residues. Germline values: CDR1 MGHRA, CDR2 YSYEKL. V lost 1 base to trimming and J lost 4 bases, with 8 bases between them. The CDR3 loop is CASSQARINQPQHF. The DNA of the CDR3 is TGCGCCAGCAGCCAAGCGAGAATAAATCAGCCCCAGCATTTT.

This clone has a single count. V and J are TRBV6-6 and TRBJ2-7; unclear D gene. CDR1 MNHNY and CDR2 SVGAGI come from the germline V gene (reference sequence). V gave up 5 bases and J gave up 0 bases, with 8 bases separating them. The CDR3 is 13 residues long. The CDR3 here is CASSNDNSYEQYF. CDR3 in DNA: TGTGCCAGCAGTAATGACAACTCCTACGAGCAGTACTTC.

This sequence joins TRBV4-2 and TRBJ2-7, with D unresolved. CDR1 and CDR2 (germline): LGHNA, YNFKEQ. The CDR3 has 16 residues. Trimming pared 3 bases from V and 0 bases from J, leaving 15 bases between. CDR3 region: CASSQFPGRSSYEQYF. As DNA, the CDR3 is TGTGCCAGCAGCCAGTTCCCTGGAAGGAGCTCCTACGAGCAGTACTTC.

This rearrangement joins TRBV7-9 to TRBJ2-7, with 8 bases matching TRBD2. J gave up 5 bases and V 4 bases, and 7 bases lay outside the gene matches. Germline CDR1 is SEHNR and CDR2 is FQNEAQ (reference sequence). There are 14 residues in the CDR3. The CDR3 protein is CASSSSGSAHEQYF. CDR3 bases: TGTGCCAGCAGCTCGAGCGGGAGTGCCCACGAGCAGTACTTC.

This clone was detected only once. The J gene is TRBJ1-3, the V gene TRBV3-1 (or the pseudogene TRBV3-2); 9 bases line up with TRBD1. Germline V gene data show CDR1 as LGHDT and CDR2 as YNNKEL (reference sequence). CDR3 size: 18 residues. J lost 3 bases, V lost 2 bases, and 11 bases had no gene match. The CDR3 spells CASSQHTGQGTCGNTIYF. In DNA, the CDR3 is TGTGCCAGCAGCCAACATACTGGACAGGGGACCTGTGGAAACACCATATATTTT.

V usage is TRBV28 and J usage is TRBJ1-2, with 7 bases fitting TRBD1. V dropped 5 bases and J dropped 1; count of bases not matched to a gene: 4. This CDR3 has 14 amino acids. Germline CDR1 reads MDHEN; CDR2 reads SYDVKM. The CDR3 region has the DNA TGTGCCAGCAGTCGCAGACAGGGTAACTATGGCTACACCTTC. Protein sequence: CASSRRQGNYGYTF.

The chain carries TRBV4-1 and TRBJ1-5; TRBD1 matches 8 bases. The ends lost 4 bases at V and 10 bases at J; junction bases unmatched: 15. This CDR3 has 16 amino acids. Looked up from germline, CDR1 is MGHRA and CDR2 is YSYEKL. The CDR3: CASSPIQGDVVIPQHF. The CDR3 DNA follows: TGCGCCAGCAGCCCTATACAGGGGGACGTGGTGATACCCCAGCATTTT.

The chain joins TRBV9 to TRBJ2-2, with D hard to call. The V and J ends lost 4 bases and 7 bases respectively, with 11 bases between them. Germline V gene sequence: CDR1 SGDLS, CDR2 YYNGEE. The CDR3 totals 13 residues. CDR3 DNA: TGTGCCAGCAGCCCTAGTACCGTCGGGGAGCTGTTTTTT. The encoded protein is CASSPSTVGELFF.

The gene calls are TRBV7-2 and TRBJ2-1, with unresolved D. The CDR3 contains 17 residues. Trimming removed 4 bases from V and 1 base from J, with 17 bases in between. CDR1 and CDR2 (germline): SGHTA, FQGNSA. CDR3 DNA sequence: TGTGCCAGCAGCTCCCTAGTCCGGCGGAAATCCTACAATGAGCAGTTCTTC. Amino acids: CASSSLVRRKSYNEQFF. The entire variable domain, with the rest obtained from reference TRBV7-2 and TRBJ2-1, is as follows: GAGVSQSPSNKVTEKGKDVELRCDPISGHTALYWYRQSLGQGLEFLIYFQGNSAPDKSGLPSDRFSAERTGGSVSTLTIQRTQQEDSAVYLCASSSLVRRKSYNEQFFGPGTRLTVL.

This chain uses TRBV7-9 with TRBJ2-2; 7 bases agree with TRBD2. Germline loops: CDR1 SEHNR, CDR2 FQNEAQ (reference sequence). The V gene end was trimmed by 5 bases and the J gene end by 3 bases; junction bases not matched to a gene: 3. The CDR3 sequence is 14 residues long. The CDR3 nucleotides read TGTGCCAGCAGCCTGCGGGAGTACACCGGGGAGCTGTTTTTT. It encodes CASSLREYTGELFF.

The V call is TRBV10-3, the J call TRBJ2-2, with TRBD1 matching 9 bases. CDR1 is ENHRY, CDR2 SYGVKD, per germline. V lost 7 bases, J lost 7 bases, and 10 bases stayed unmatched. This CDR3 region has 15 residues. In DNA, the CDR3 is TGTGCCATCACTCCCGGGACAGGGTATAACGGGGAGCTGTTTTTT. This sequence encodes CAITPGTGYNGELFF.

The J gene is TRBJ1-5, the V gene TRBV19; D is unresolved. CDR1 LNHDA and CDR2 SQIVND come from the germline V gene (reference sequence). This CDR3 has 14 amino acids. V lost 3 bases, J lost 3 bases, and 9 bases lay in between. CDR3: CASSISLANQPQHF. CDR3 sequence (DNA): TGTGCCAGTAGTATTTCTCTGGCCAATCAGCCCCAGCATTTT.